This entry is about one T cell receptor beta chain. V lost 3 bases and J lost 0, with 8 bases in between. CDR1 and CDR2 from the germline V gene are GTSNPN and SVGIG (reference sequence). The CDR3 contains 13 residues. It was with random hexamers that about 0.45 to 1 ug RNA was reverse transcribed. TCRdb reprocessed the immunoSEQ multiplex PCR reads with MiXCR, giving one entry per CDR3 protein. The sample includes about 140,000 distinct CDR3 sequences, around 95% of them seen just once. This sample is part of a study of CD8 T cells in Susac syndrome. Study information: Patients with Susac syndrome were therapy-naive, on corticosteroids, or on intravenous immunoglobulin alone at blood draw.

The sequence was obtained from a human donor with Susac syndrome. Input material: CD4+ T cells from PBMCs. The chain uses TRBV30 and TRBJ1-1, with D unresolved. The DNA for the CDR3 is TGTGCCTGGAGAATCCGGCTGAACACTGAAGCTTTCTTT. The encoded protein is CAWRIRLNTEAFF. The entire variable domain, with the rest obtained from reference TRBV30 and TRBJ1-1, is as follows: SQTIHQWPATLVQPVGSPLSLECTVEGTSNPNLYWYRQAAGRGLQLLFYSVGIGQISSEVPQNLSASRPQDRQFILSSKKLLLSDSGFYLCAWRIRLNTEAFFGQGTRLTVV.